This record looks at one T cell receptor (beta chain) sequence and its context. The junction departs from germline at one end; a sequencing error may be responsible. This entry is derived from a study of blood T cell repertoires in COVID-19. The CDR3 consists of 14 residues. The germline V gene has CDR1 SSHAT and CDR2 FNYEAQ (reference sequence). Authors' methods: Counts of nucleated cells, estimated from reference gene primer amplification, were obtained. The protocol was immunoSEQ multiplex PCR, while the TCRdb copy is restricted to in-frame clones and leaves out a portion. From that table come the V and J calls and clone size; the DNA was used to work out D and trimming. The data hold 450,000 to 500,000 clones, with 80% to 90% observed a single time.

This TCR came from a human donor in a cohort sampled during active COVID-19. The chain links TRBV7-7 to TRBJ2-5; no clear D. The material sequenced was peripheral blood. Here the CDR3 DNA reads TGTGCTAGCAGCCGGGTAGAGCCTCGCCAGACCCAGTACTTC. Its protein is CASSRVEPRQTQYF. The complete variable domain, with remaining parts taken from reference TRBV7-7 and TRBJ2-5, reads GAGVSQSPRYKVTKRGQDVTLRCDPISSHATLYWYQQALGQGPEFLTYFNYEAQPDKSGLPSDRFSAERPEGSISTLTIQRTEQRDSAMYRCASSRVEPRQTQYFGPGTRLLVL.